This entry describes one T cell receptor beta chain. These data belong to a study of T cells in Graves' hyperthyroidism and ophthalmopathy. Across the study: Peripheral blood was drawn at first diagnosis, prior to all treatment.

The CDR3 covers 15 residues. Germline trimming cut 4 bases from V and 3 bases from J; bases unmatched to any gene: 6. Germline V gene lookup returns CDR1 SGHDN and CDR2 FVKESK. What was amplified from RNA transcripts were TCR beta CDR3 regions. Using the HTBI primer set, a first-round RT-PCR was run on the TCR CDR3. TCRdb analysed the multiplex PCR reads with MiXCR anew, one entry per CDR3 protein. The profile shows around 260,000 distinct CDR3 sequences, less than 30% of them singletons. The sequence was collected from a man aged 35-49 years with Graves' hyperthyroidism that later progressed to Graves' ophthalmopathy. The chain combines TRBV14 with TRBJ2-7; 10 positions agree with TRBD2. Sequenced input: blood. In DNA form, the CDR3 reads TGTGCCAGCAGCCCCGGACTAGCGGTGAACTACGAGCAGTACTTC. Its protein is CASSPGLAVNYEQYF.